The clone carrying this TCR beta chain was recorded once. Its target is unknown. Constant-segment primers were used for 5'RACE, and the resulting TCR alpha and TCR beta cDNA libraries carried sample barcodes and UMIs. TCRdb reanalysed the 5' RACE reads using MiXCR and keeps one entry per CDR3 protein. The sample lists approximately 350,000 distinct CDR3 sequences; around 28% were seen once. The CDR3 length is 15 residues. Trimming shortened V by 6 bases and J by 4 bases, and 18 bases separated the two germline ends. Germline V lookup: CDR1 SNHLY, CDR2 FYNNEI. This sample was taken from a study of T-cell memory formation after mild COVID-19. Study information: The study found TCR clusters largely donor specific. Study findings and constraints: Memory sampled before infection contained some responding clones, suggesting cross-reactive memory joined. Mainly CM and EM harbored the contracting CD4+ clones; mainly EMRA harbored the CD8+ ones.

The chain carries TRBV2 and TRBJ1-1; the D gene is possibly TRBD1 (5 bases). The TCR sequence derives from an adult woman who had mild COVID-19 (a few samples of this study predate the infection). Cell type and time point are not known. The specimen sequenced was PBMCs or a T cell subset sorted from them (not recorded which). CDR3 sequence: CASSPDFRRGTEAFF. CDR3 nucleotides: TGTGCCAGCAGCCCAGACTTTCGAAGGGGCACTGAAGCTTTCTTT. The whole variable domain, remainder taken from reference TRBV2 and TRBJ1-1, is EPEVTQTPSHQVTQMGQEVILRCVPISNHLYFYWYRQILGQKVEFLVSFYNNEISEKSEIFDDQFSVERPDGSNFTLKIRSTKLEDSAMYFCASSPDFRRGTEAFFGQGTRLTVV.